This T cell receptor (beta chain) was identified during a study of CD8+CD57+ T cells in acquired aplastic anemia. Study-wide findings and caveats: Overlap between patients and controls comprised roughly 28 CD8+ CDR3 sequences.

TCR beta VDJ and CDR3 profiling used genomic DNA as template. TCRdb processed the reads anew with MiXCR; each CDR3 protein has one entry. Of 200,000 or so distinct CDR3 sequences in the sample, 55% to 70% were seen once. The length of the CDR3 is 17 residues. Germline V gives CDR1 DFQATT, CDR2 SNEGSKA (reference sequence). Between the trimmed V and J ends, which lost 4 bases and 3 bases, there was a span of 19 bases. As for this clonotype: Antigen specificity is unknown.

V is TRBV20-1 and J is TRBJ1-6; D not resolved. Sequencing used sorted CD4+, CD8+, or CD8+CD57+ T cells (not recorded which) from PBMCs. This sequence was found in a human donor with severe aplastic anemia or a healthy control (not recorded which). In nucleotides, the CDR3 is TGCAGTGCTACTCAGTTAAATAGCGACCTCTATAATTCACCCCTCCACTTT. It translates to CSATQLNSDLYNSPLHF.